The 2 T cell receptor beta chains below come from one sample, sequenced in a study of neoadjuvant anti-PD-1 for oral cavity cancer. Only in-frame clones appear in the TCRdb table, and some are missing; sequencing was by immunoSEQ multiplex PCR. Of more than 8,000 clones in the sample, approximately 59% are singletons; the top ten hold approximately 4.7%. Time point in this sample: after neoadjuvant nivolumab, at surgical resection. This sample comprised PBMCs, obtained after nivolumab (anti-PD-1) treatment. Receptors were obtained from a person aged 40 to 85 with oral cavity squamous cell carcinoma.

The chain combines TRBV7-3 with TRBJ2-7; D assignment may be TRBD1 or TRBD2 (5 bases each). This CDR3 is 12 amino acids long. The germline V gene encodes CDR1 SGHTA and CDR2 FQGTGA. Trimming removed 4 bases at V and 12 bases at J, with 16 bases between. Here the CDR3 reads CASSSGTIGPYF. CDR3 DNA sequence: TGTGCCAGCAGCTCAGGGACCATCGGGCCGTACTTC.

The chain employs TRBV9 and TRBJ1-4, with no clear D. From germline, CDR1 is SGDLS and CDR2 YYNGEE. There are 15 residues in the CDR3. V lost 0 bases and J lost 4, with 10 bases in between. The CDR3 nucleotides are TGTGCCAGCAGCGTAGGCAGCACTATTAATGAAAAACTGTTTTTT. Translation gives CASSVGSTINEKLFF. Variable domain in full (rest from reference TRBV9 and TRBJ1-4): DSGVTQTPKHLITATGQRVTLRCSPRSGDLSVYWYQQSLDQGLQFLIQYYNGEERAKGNILERFSAQQFPDLHSELNLSSLELGDSALYFCASSVGSTINEKLFFGSGTQLSVL.